What follows are 21 T cell receptor beta chains derived from one specimen sequenced in a study of T cell repertoires in ileal Crohn's disease. Surgical specimens yielded lamina propria lymphocytes, which were density-gradient separated and then sorted. The repertoire was sequenced with immunoSEQ multiplex PCR; TCRdb's copy has only in-frame clones and lacks some. The data show hundreds of clones, 99% seen once. The sample taken for sequencing was CD4+ T cells sorted from the ileum. The receptor set was obtained from an adult with Crohn's disease.

DNA of the CDR3: TGCGCCAGCAGCTTGGGGGCCCAACAAGAGACCCAGTACTTC. Translated, it gives CASSLGAQQETQYF. The chain employs TRBV5-1 and TRBJ2-5; D is ambiguous. CDR3 length: 14 amino acids. CDR1 and CDR2 (germline): SGHRS, YFSETQ. Trimming removed 0 bases from V and 2 bases from J, with 8 bases in between.

This chain links TRBV5-4 with TRBJ2-7, with 7 bases that match TRBD1. V gave up 2 bases and J gave up 0 bases; unmatched junction bases: 5. The CDR3 has 15 amino acids. Germline V gives CDR1 SGHNT, CDR2 YYREEE (reference sequence). Here the CDR3 DNA reads TGTGCCAGCAGCTTAACCGGGACAGCCTCCTACGAGCAGTACTTC. It encodes CASSLTGTASYEQYF.

CDR3 sequence: CASSSLAGSSTDTQYF. The CDR3 nucleotides are TGCGCCAGCAGCTCGCTAGCGGGGTCTAGCACAGATACGCAGTATTTT. This rearrangement joins TRBV5-1 to TRBJ2-3; 9 bases fit TRBD2. The CDR3 runs to 16 residues. Per the germline V gene, CDR1 is SGHRS and CDR2 is YFSETQ. Germline trimming cut 3 bases from V and 0 bases from J; bases unmatched to any gene: 5. Using reference TRBV5-1 and TRBJ2-3 for the parts outside the CDR3, the full variable domain is KAGVTQTPRYLIKTRGQQVTLSCSPISGHRSVSWYQQTPGQGLQFLFEYFSETQRNKGNFPGRFSGRQFSNSRSEMNVSTLELGDSALYLCASSSLAGSSTDTQYFGPGTRLTVL.

The V gene is TRBV29-1, the J gene TRBJ2-2, with TRBD1 matching 8 bases. Germline V gives CDR1 SQVTM, CDR2 ANQGSEA. The CDR3 runs 15 residues. The trim removed 6 bases at V and 5 bases at J, leaving 11 bases unmatched. CDR3 amino acids: CSVDRGIWGTGELFF. The CDR3 DNA reads TGCAGCGTAGACAGGGGCATCTGGGGGACCGGGGAGCTGTTTTTT.

V and J are TRBV19 and TRBJ2-7; maybe TRBD2 (5 bases). CDR3 size: 14 residues. Germline loops: CDR1 LNHDA, CDR2 SQIVND (reference sequence). V shed 4 bases and J shed 0 bases, with 10 bases lying between them. The CDR3 loop is CASSKGGNSYEQYF. In DNA form, the CDR3 reads TGTGCCAGTAGTAAAGGAGGAAACTCCTACGAGCAGTACTTC.

The rearrangement uses TRBV4-1 and TRBJ2-5; 7 bases map to TRBD1. This CDR3 has 14 amino acids. Germline V lookup: CDR1 MGHRA, CDR2 YSYEKL. Trimming at V came to 3 bases and at J to 5 bases, leaving 6 bases not matched to a gene. Here the CDR3 DNA reads TGCGCCAGCAGCCAGCAGGACAGGAAGGAGACCCAGTACTTC. Its translation: CASSQQDRKETQYF.

The chain uses TRBV6-1 and TRBJ2-1; TRBD2 might be the D (6 bases). The CDR3 sequence is 13 residues long. CDR1 is MNHNS, CDR2 SASEGT, per germline. V shed 7 bases and J shed 13 bases, with 20 bases lying between them. The CDR3 DNA sequence: TGTGCCAGCACCCACCGGGGGACCCGGTTCCAGTTCTTC. Protein: CASTHRGTRFQFF.

As DNA, the CDR3 is TGTGCCACCGGTGGAGGGTTTGGCACAGATACGCAGTATTTT. Its translation is CATGGGFGTDTQYF. The V gene is TRBV6-5, the J gene TRBJ2-3; TRBD2 might be the D (6 bases). Per germline, CDR1 MNHEY and CDR2 SVGAGI. The CDR3 is 14 amino acids. V shed 10 bases and J shed 1 base, with 15 bases lying between them.

A single count supports this clone. The CDR3 nucleotides read TGTGCCAGCAGTTCGGACAGGGGGCAGGGACAGCCCCAGCATTTT. Residues: CASSSDRGQGQPQHF. The chain employs TRBV2 and TRBJ1-5, with TRBD1 matching 11 bases. Germline V lookup: CDR1 SNHLY, CDR2 FYNNEI. This CDR3 is 15 amino acids long. V shed 5 bases, J shed 7 bases, and the junction held 7 bases outside the gene matches.

The rearrangement joins TRBV15 to TRBJ2-1; TRBD2 might be the D (6 bases). The CDR3 loop spans 15 amino acids. The V end lost 0 bases, the J end lost 8 bases, and 14 bases lay between the germline ends. From germline, CDR1 is LNHNV and CDR2 YYDKDF (reference sequence). The CDR3 DNA reads TGTGCCACCAGCAGAGATTTGTCGGGGGACTATGAGCAGTTCTTC. It encodes CATSRDLSGDYEQFF.

V is TRBV9 and J is TRBJ1-4; 10 nucleotides line up with TRBD1. This CDR3 comprises 13 residues. The germline CDR1 and CDR2 sequences are SGDLS and YYNGEE. The V and J ends lost 4 bases and 8 bases, in that order; junction bases with no gene match: 2. CDR3 coding DNA: TGTGCCAGCAGCAAGGACAGGGGGGAAAAACTGTTTTTT. Amino acid sequence: CASSKDRGEKLFF.

The V call is TRBV30, the J call TRBJ2-5; D is perhaps TRBD2 (5 bases). Deletions cut 4 bases from V and 5 bases from J, with 8 bases between. CDR3 size: 11 residues. Germline V gene sequence: CDR1 GTSNPN, CDR2 SVGIG (reference sequence). CDR3 region: CAWTGGETQYF. DNA for the CDR3: TGTGCCTGGACCGGCGGGGAGACCCAGTACTTC.

The chain employs TRBV5-4 and TRBJ1-2; D is uncertain. V lost 4 bases and J lost 8, with 21 bases in between. This CDR3 is 15 amino acids long. CDR1 and CDR2 (germline): SGHNT, YYREEE (reference sequence). The CDR3 sequence: CASSPGASATRGYTF. CDR3 DNA: TGTGCCAGCAGCCCGGGCGCCAGCGCCACTAGAGGCTACACCTTC.

The chain carries TRBV6-4 and TRBJ2-1; tentatively, D is TRBD1 (5 bases). Trimming cost V 2 bases and J 0 bases, with 14 bases left between them. This CDR3 is built from 17 residues. Germline V lookup: CDR1 MRHNA, CDR2 SNTAGT. As DNA, the CDR3 is TGTGCCAGCAGTGACAGGTCCAGGGATAGCTCCTACAATGAGCAGTTCTTC. Translating it yields CASSDRSRDSSYNEQFF.

The rearrangement uses TRBV5-4 and TRBJ2-7; D unresolved. V lost 1 base, J lost 9 bases, and 17 bases lay in between. Germline V gives CDR1 SGHNT, CDR2 YYREEE (reference sequence). The CDR3 spans 14 residues. Here the CDR3 DNA reads TGTGCCAGCAGCTTGCAAACAGACCCCATCGGGCAGTACTTC. It encodes CASSLQTDPIGQYF.

This sequence joins TRBV6-4 and TRBJ1-1, with D perhaps TRBD1 (6 bases). V was shortened by 5 bases and J by 6 bases, with 13 bases between the two germline ends. This CDR3 contains 13 residues. CDR1 is MRHNA, CDR2 SNTAGT, per germline. The CDR3 is CASSITGSAEAFF. In nucleotides, the CDR3 is TGTGCCAGCAGTATAACAGGGAGCGCTGAAGCTTTCTTT.

The chain employs TRBV7-7 and TRBJ1-4; 7 nucleotides agree with TRBD1. The V segment lost 5 bases and the J segment 6 bases; nucleotides outside the gene matches: 6. There are 14 residues in the CDR3. Germline CDR1 is SSHAT and CDR2 is FNYEAQ (reference sequence). The CDR3 DNA reads as TGTGCCAGCAGCCAGGGGGGAGCAGATGAAAAACTGTTTTTT. Amino acid sequence: CASSQGGADEKLFF.

J is TRBJ1-6 and V is TRBV19, with D perhaps matching TRBD1 (5 bases). This CDR3 comprises 16 residues. Germline V gives CDR1 LNHDA, CDR2 SQIVND (reference sequence). The V gene lost 6 bases and the J gene lost 0 bases, with 12 bases spanning the gap. CDR3 sequence reads: CASSRGGSSYNSPLHF. The CDR3, as DNA: TGTGCCAGTAGCCGGGGGGGAAGCTCCTATAATTCACCCCTCCACTTT.

This clone has just one count. V gene TRBV7-8 combines with J gene TRBJ1-5; 9 positions match TRBD1. Trimming at V came to 5 bases and at J to 9 bases, leaving 14 bases not matched to a gene. Germline V gives CDR1 SGHVS, CDR2 FQNEAQ. CDR3 length: 16 amino acids. The CDR3 nucleotides are TGTGCCAGCAGCACCTACAGGGGACAGGGAGGTGTGCCCCAGCATTTT. It specifies CASSTYRGQGGVPQHF. Together with reference TRBV7-8 and TRBJ1-5, the CDR3 gives the full variable domain: GAGVSQSPRYKVAKRGQDVALRCDPISGHVSLFWYQQALGQGPEFLTYFQNEAQLDKSGLPSDRFFAERPEGSVSTLKIQRTQQEDSAVYLCASSTYRGQGGVPQHFGDGTRLSIL.

The J gene is TRBJ2-7, the V gene TRBV4-1; possible D gene TRBD2, 5 bases. Germline lookup yields CDR1 MGHRA and CDR2 YSYEKL. The V gene lost 6 bases and the J gene lost 7 bases, with 28 bases spanning the gap. The CDR3 length is 17 residues. The CDR3 spells CASRVSVDWAGDGEQYF. CDR3 sequence (DNA): TGCGCCAGCAGGGTTTCGGTGGATTGGGCGGGCGACGGGGAGCAGTACTTC.

This clone was observed once. V is TRBV5-4 and J is TRBJ1-5; 9 nucleotides agree with TRBD1. V was clipped by 2 bases and J by 4 bases; unmatched bases: 4. Per germline, CDR1 SGHNT and CDR2 YYREEE (reference sequence). CDR3 length equals 15 residues. CDR3 in DNA: TGTGCCAGCAGCTTAGGGACAGGGAGAAATCAGCCCCAGCATTTT. This translates into CASSLGTGRNQPQHF.